A single sample gave rise to the 31 T cell receptor beta chains below, sequenced in a study of blood T cell repertoires in COVID-19. Clones were sequenced by immunoSEQ multiplex PCR, and TCRdb holds only the in-frame ones, with some missing. The table includes 250,000 to 350,000 clones, around 91% detected once. The sample taken for sequencing was peripheral blood. The receptor set was obtained from a woman aged 55-70 years with acute or convalescent COVID-19.

The chain combines TRBV6-2 or TRBV6-3 with TRBJ1-5; 7 bases are a match to TRBD1. CDR1 and CDR2 from the germline V gene are MNHEY and SVGEGT. There are 16 residues in the CDR3. With V trimmed by 3 bases and J by 4 bases, 9 bases remained unmatched. The CDR3 reads CASSYDLATGNQPQHF. DNA of the CDR3: TGTGCCAGCAGTTATGACTTGGCGACAGGGAATCAGCCCCAGCATTTT.

CDR3 nucleotide sequence: TGTGCCAGCAGGGGACTAGCGGGGGAGTCCGATACGCAGTATTTT. Protein: CASRGLAGESDTQYF. The chain employs TRBV7-6 and TRBJ2-3; 14 bases are a match to TRBD2. Germline V gene data show CDR1 as SGHVS and CDR2 as FNYEAQ. J gave up 6 bases and V 6 bases, and 5 bases lay outside the gene matches. The CDR3 runs to 15 residues.

The table lists this clone with a count of one. V gene TRBV18 combines with J gene TRBJ2-7; 8 bases map to TRBD2. This CDR3 is 14 amino acids long. V shed 5 bases, J shed 7 bases, and the junction held 10 bases outside the gene matches. Germline CDR1 is KGHSH and CDR2 is LQKENI. Here the CDR3 reads CASSSQGGGKEQYF. CDR3 bases: TGTGCCAGCTCAAGCCAAGGCGGGGGGAAAGAGCAGTACTTC. The full variable domain, with the rest looked up from reference TRBV18 and TRBJ2-7, is NAGVMQNPRHLVRRRGQEARLRCSPMKGHSHVYWYRQLPEEGLKFMVYLQKENIIDESGMPKERFSAEFPKEGPSILRIQQVVRGDSAAYFCASSSQGGGKEQYFGPGTRLTVT.

The sample holds one count of this clone. The rearrangement uses TRBV24-1 and TRBJ2-2; perhaps TRBD2 as D (5 bases). V was shortened by 2 bases and J by 4 bases, with 10 bases between the two germline ends. The CDR3 totals 15 residues. From germline, CDR1 is KGHDR and CDR2 SFDVKD. The CDR3 DNA follows: TGTGCCACCAGTGATTCGCCCCGGGGCACCGGGGAGCTGTTTTTT. Translated, it gives CATSDSPRGTGELFF.

The rearrangement joins TRBV10-3 to TRBJ2-1, with 10 bases lining up with TRBD2. CDR1 is ENHRY and CDR2 is SYGVKD in the germline V gene. The CDR3 extends over 16 amino acids. After removal of 3 bases from V and 8 bases from J, the junction contained 10 bases not matched to a gene. CDR3 sequence (DNA): TGTGCCATCAGTGACGGCAACAGCGGGGGGGTCCATGAGCAGTTCTTC. The encoded protein is CAISDGNSGGVHEQFF.

The chain joins TRBV5-5 to TRBJ1-5; D is uncertain. The CDR3 sequence is 14 residues long. Trimming shortened V by 2 bases and J by 4 bases, and 10 bases separated the two germline ends. Germline lookup yields CDR1 SGHKS and CDR2 YYEKEE (reference sequence). The CDR3 bases are TGTGCCAGCAGCTTTATGGGCCCAAATCAGCCCCAGCATTTT. Translated: CASSFMGPNQPQHF.

A single count supports this clone. The chain recombines TRBV11-2 with TRBJ2-5; D might be TRBD2 (5 bases). V lost 5 bases to trimming and J lost 8 bases, with 15 bases between them. Germline loops: CDR1 SGHAT, CDR2 FQNNGV. This CDR3 is 13 amino acids long. For the CDR3, the DNA is TGTGCCAGCAGCCTCGGGGATCGTGAAACCCAGTACTTC. Amino acids: CASSLGDRETQYF.

This clone was recorded only once. The genes are TRBV3-1 (or the pseudogene TRBV3-2) and TRBJ2-5, with TRBD1 identical over 8 bases. The CDR3 runs to 15 residues. The germline V gene encodes CDR1 LGHDT and CDR2 YNNKEL (reference sequence). With V trimmed by 1 base and J by 5 bases, 6 bases remained unmatched. CDR3 bases: TGTGCCAGCAGCCAAGGGGACAGGCTGCGGGAGACCCAGTACTTC. Translating it yields CASSQGDRLRETQYF.

The chain combines TRBV7-8 with TRBJ2-1, with D possibly being TRBD2 (6 bases). V lost 5 bases and J 1 base, leaving 12 bases between the germline ends. Germline V gene data show CDR1 as SGHVS and CDR2 as FQNEAQ. CDR3 size: 15 residues. The CDR3 DNA reads TGTGCCAGCAGCCGCCTTGGGGGGTCCTACAATGAGCAGTTCTTC. This codes for CASSRLGGSYNEQFF.

The genes are TRBV11-2 and TRBJ2-4, with 12 bases that match TRBD2. Germline values: CDR1 SGHAT, CDR2 FQNNGV. CDR3 length: 18 amino acids. Losses at the gene ends were 5 bases for V and 7 bases for J; bases not matched to a gene: 15. Here the CDR3 DNA reads TGTGCCAGCAGCCCCCGGACTAGCGGGGTCACTGGGGGGAACATTCAGTACTTC. Translating gives CASSPRTSGVTGGNIQYF.

The chain carries TRBV19 and TRBJ1-4; 9 bases agree with TRBD1. The CDR3 consists of 14 residues. Germline CDR1 is LNHDA and CDR2 is SQIVND (reference sequence). V dropped 10 bases and J dropped 8; count of bases not matched to a gene: 11. The CDR3, as DNA: TGTGCCACCGCCAAAGACAGGGGGGGAGAAAAACTGTTTTTT. Its protein product is CATAKDRGGEKLFF.

This clone was seen a single time. This chain joins TRBV5-6 and TRBJ2-7; no clear D gene. The germline V and J ends were trimmed by 0 bases and 2 bases, with 6 bases remaining between them. The length of the CDR3 is 13 residues. CDR1 is SGHDT and CDR2 is YYEEEE in the germline V gene. CDR3 residues: CASSLVSAYEQYF. The CDR3 nucleotides are TGTGCCAGCAGCTTGGTGTCAGCCTACGAGCAGTACTTC.

This chain joins TRBV29-1 and TRBJ1-1; D is possibly TRBD1 (6 bases). V lost 3 bases and J lost 0, with 20 bases in between. CDR1 and CDR2 from the germline V gene are SQVTM and ANQGSEA. The CDR3 loop spans 17 amino acids. The CDR3 loop reads CSVETQGRGFMNTEAFF. CDR3 nucleotide sequence: TGCAGCGTTGAGACACAGGGAAGGGGCTTCATGAACACTGAAGCTTTCTTT.

V gene TRBV3-1 (or the pseudogene TRBV3-2) combines with J gene TRBJ2-3; perhaps TRBD2 as D (5 bases). V was trimmed by 4 bases and J by 0 bases, leaving 11 bases between them. Germline assignment: CDR1 LGHDT and CDR2 YNNKEL (reference sequence). The CDR3 runs to 15 residues. The CDR3 DNA reads as TGTGCCAGCAGCCGCGGGTCGATTAGCACAGATACGCAGTATTTT. Residues: CASSRGSISTDTQYF.

This chain links TRBV4-2 with TRBJ2-3; tentative D call: TRBD1 (8 bases). Trimming stripped 2 bases from V and 1 base from J, with 16 bases between. CDR3 length equals 17 residues. CDR1 LGHNA and CDR2 YNFKEQ come from the germline V gene. The CDR3 region has the DNA TGTGCCAGCAGCCAAAATCAGGGGGCGGGGGGCACAGATACGCAGTATTTT. Translating gives CASSQNQGAGGTDTQYF.

CDR3 protein: CAISEDKVTEAFF. CDR3 bases: TGTGCCATCAGTGAGGACAAAGTCACTGAAGCTTTCTTT. V gene TRBV10-3 combines with J gene TRBJ1-1; no definite D call. CDR3 length: 13 amino acids. Trimming stripped 2 bases from V and 4 bases from J, with 8 bases between. Germline CDR1 ENHRY, CDR2 SYGVKD.

V usage is TRBV7-9 and J usage is TRBJ2-7; 8 bases align to TRBD2. The germline V gene encodes CDR1 SEHNR and CDR2 FQNEAQ (reference sequence). The CDR3 has 16 amino acids. J lost 5 bases, V lost 5 bases, and 14 bases had no gene match. The CDR3 nucleotides are TGTGCCAGCAGCCACCCAGCGGGAGTGTTCGGCGACGAGCAGTACTTC. Protein sequence: CASSHPAGVFGDEQYF.

This clone turned up a few times. The chain employs TRBV4-1 and TRBJ1-3; TRBD1 is a possible D gene (5 bases). The germline V and J ends were trimmed by 0 bases and 8 bases, with 14 bases remaining between them. The germline CDR1 and CDR2 sequences are MGHRA and YSYEKL. CDR3 length: 15 residues. The CDR3 DNA follows: TGCGCCAGCAGCCAAGAGGGGGGGGGATTGGACACCATATATTTT. This codes for CASSQEGGGLDTIYF.

J is TRBJ2-5 and V is TRBV19; the D gene is possibly TRBD2 (5 bases). From germline, CDR1 is LNHDA and CDR2 SQIVND (reference sequence). This CDR3 contains 14 residues. V lost 3 bases, J lost 5 bases, and 13 bases lay in between. This CDR3 is CASSIPRRGETQYF. The CDR3 DNA is TGTGCCAGTAGTATTCCAAGGCGCGGGGAGACCCAGTACTTC. Using reference TRBV19 and TRBJ2-5 for the parts outside the CDR3, the full variable domain is DGGITQSPKYLFRKEGQNVTLSCEQNLNHDAMYWYRQDPGQGLRLIYYSQIVNDFQKGDIAEGYSVSREKKESFPLTVTSAQKNPTAFYLCASSIPRRGETQYFGPGTRLLVL.

The V gene is TRBV19, the J gene TRBJ2-6, with TRBD2 matching 13 bases. V was clipped by 5 bases and J by 4 bases; unmatched bases: 11. Germline CDR1 and CDR2: LNHDA and SQIVND (reference sequence). This CDR3 comprises 19 residues. The CDR3 DNA is TGTGCCAGTAGTCTTCGACTAGCGGGGGGCTCTCAGGGGGCCAACGTCCTGACTTTC. Protein sequence: CASSLRLAGGSQGANVLTF.

The rearrangement joins TRBV7-6 to TRBJ2-2; D call uncertain. Germline CDR1 SGHVS, CDR2 FNYEAQ. The CDR3 is 14 amino acids. V was pared by 4 bases and J by 4 bases, with 10 bases between. The CDR3 DNA reads as TGTGCCAGCAGCTACGGGTCCTTCACCGGGGAGCTGTTTTTT. Protein sequence: CASSYGSFTGELFF.

This chain joins TRBV4-1 and TRBJ1-1; 9 nucleotides agree with TRBD1. The CDR3 is 17 amino acids. The J segment lost 0 bases and the V segment lost 1 base, leaving 6 bases of the junction unmatched. The germline V gene has CDR1 MGHRA and CDR2 YSYEKL. CDR3 coding DNA: TGCGCCAGCAGCCAAGCTGGACAGGGGCGCTTGAACACTGAAGCTTTCTTT. Translation gives CASSQAGQGRLNTEAFF.

The J gene is TRBJ2-7, the V gene TRBV5-4; the D gene is possibly TRBD2 (6 bases). The CDR3 runs 13 residues. With 1 base removed from V and 5 bases from J, the gap between germline ends came to 10 bases. Germline CDR1 reads SGHNT; CDR2 reads YYREEE (reference sequence). The CDR3, as DNA: TGTGCCAGCAGCTTGTGGGGAGGCCACGAGCAGTACTTC. Its translation is CASSLWGGHEQYF.

The chain recombines TRBV5-4 with TRBJ2-1; TRBD1 agrees at 7 bases. CDR1 and CDR2 (germline): SGHNT, YYREEE (reference sequence). Unmatched junction bases numbered 2, after V lost 2 bases and J lost 3 bases. The CDR3 contains 14 residues. The CDR3 here is CASSFRDSYNEQFF. CDR3 bases: TGTGCCAGCAGCTTTAGGGACAGCTACAATGAGCAGTTCTTC.

The J gene is TRBJ1-5, the V gene TRBV28; D gene ambiguous. CDR3 size: 15 residues. V lost 6 bases and J lost 3, with 15 bases in between. Germline loops: CDR1 MDHEN, CDR2 SYDVKM. CDR3 in amino acids: CASSRGWGVNQPQHF. The CDR3, as DNA: TGTGCCAGCAGCCGGGGATGGGGAGTCAATCAGCCCCAGCATTTT.

The rearrangement joins TRBV28 to TRBJ1-5; TRBD1 agrees at 7 bases. The CDR3 is made up of 14 amino acids. CDR1 and CDR2 (germline): MDHEN, SYDVKM. The junction had 3 bases not matched to a gene; V was cut back by 5 bases and J by 2 bases. This CDR3 is CASSPGTGNQPQHF. In nucleotides, the CDR3 is TGTGCCAGCAGTCCCGGGACAGGCAATCAGCCCCAGCATTTT.

The table lists this clone with a count of one. The CDR3 DNA reads as TGTGCCAGCAGTTTATGGGGTGGCAGGGGTCGTTACACAGATACGCAGTATTTT. Translated: CASSLWGGRGRYTDTQYF. The chain joins TRBV27 to TRBJ2-3; tentative D call: TRBD1 (6 bases). CDR1 and CDR2 from the germline V gene are MNHEY and SMNVEV (reference sequence). The CDR3 consists of 18 residues. The V gene lost 1 base and the J gene lost 2 bases, with 19 bases spanning the gap.

The J gene is TRBJ1-4, the V gene TRBV5-5; 7 positions match TRBD1. The CDR3 has 14 residues. Losses at the gene ends were 6 bases for V and 4 bases for J; bases not matched to a gene: 6. In germline, CDR1 is SGHKS, CDR2 YYEKEE (reference sequence). CDR3 nucleotides: TGTGCCAGCACCCCCGGGACAGTTAATGAAAAACTGTTTTTT. It yields the protein CASTPGTVNEKLFF. The whole variable domain, filled in from reference TRBV5-5 and TRBJ1-4, reads DAGVTQSPTHLIKTRGQQVTLRCSPISGHKSVSWYQQVLGQGPQFIFQYYEKEERGRGNFPDRFSARQFPNYSSELNVNALLLGDSALYLCASTPGTVNEKLFFGSGTQLSVL.

The chain employs TRBV27 and TRBJ1-3, with a weak D call TRBD1 (5 bases). CDR1 and CDR2 (germline): MNHEY, SMNVEV (reference sequence). V lost 6 bases, J lost 2 bases, and 14 bases lay in between. The length of the CDR3 is 15 residues. The CDR3 sequence is CASSSRDGTGNTIYF. CDR3 sequence (DNA): TGTGCCAGCAGCTCCAGGGATGGGACTGGAAACACCATATATTTT.

This sequence joins TRBV3-1 (or the pseudogene TRBV3-2) and TRBJ2-3; TRBD2 might be the D (7 bases). Germline assignment: CDR1 LGHDT and CDR2 YNNKEL (reference sequence). CDR3 size: 14 residues. The CDR3 sequence is CAKGGGERTDTQYF. The CDR3 nucleotides read TGTGCGAAGGGGGGAGGGGAAAGGACAGATACGCAGTATTTT.

This CDR3 reads CASRRNTGELFF. The CDR3 nucleotides are TGTGCCAGCCGCAGGAACACCGGGGAGCTGTTTTTT. This rearrangement joins TRBV3-1 (or the pseudogene TRBV3-2) to TRBJ2-2; D unresolved. Looked up from germline, CDR1 is LGHDT and CDR2 is YNNKEL (reference sequence). The CDR3 is 12 residues long. The V end lost 8 bases, the J end lost 1 base, and 5 bases lay between the germline ends.